These 14 T cell receptor beta chains share one sample of origin, sequenced in a study of PD-1 blockade in mismatch repair-deficient tumors. This table comes from immunoSEQ multiplex PCR, and its TCRdb copy is limited to in-frame clones, with some not included. The table has about 49,000 clones, over 60% seen once. This sample comprised PBMCs, obtained before pembrolizumab treatment. The receptors shown here come from an adult with mismatch repair-deficient cancer.

The V gene is TRBV19, the J gene TRBJ2-7; D remains ambiguous. Germline CDR1 reads LNHDA; CDR2 reads SQIVND (reference sequence). Trimming took off 3 bases at V and 0 bases at J, with 6 bases between the two ends. This CDR3 region has 13 residues. CDR3 sequence reads: CASSMGYSYEQYF. As DNA, the CDR3 is TGTGCCAGTAGTATGGGGTACTCCTACGAGCAGTACTTC.

The genes are TRBV7-2 and TRBJ2-5; D is tentatively TRBD1 or TRBD2 (7 bases each). Trimming stripped 3 bases from V and 5 bases from J, with 13 bases between. The CDR3 covers 14 residues. Per the germline V gene, CDR1 is SGHTA and CDR2 is FQGNSA. In DNA, the CDR3 is TGTGCCAGCAGCTTTGGGAGGGGGCTGGAGACCCAGTACTTC. Translated, it gives CASSFGRGLETQYF.

The rearrangement uses TRBV30 and TRBJ1-1; D is uncertain. This CDR3 contains 13 residues. Germline loops: CDR1 GTSNPN, CDR2 SVGIG (reference sequence). Trimming removed 3 bases from V and 2 bases from J, with 10 bases in between. In DNA form, the CDR3 reads TGTGCCTGGAGAGTTGGGGAAAACACTGAAGCTTTCTTT. It translates to CAWRVGENTEAFF.

The J gene is TRBJ2-1, the V gene TRBV9; D gene ambiguous. The CDR3 covers 17 residues. Germline V gene lookup returns CDR1 SGDLS and CDR2 YYNGEE. Trimming pared 4 bases from V and 6 bases from J, leaving 23 bases between. The CDR3 sequence: CASSPQSGPQIGNEQFF. The CDR3, as DNA: TGTGCCAGCAGCCCACAATCCGGGCCGCAAATCGGCAATGAGCAGTTCTTC.

The CDR3 DNA sequence: TGTGCCAGCAGCCTTCGATCCTACGAGCAGTACTTC. Amino acid sequence: CASSLRSYEQYF. The V call is TRBV11-1, the J call TRBJ2-7; D gene uncertain. CDR1 is SGHAT and CDR2 is FQDESV in the germline V gene (reference sequence). The CDR3 loop spans 12 amino acids. Trimming took 5 bases from V and 1 from J, leaving 6 bases between them. Using reference TRBV11-1 and TRBJ2-7 for the parts outside the CDR3, the full variable domain is EAEVAQSPRYKITEKSQAVAFWCDPISGHATLYWYRQILGQGPELLVQFQDESVVDDSQLPKDRFSAERLKGVDSTLKIQPAELGDSAMYLCASSLRSYEQYFGPGTRLTVT.

A few counts support this clone. The chain recombines TRBV7-2 with TRBJ1-2; a weak D match, TRBD1 (5 bases). CDR3 length equals 12 residues. Trimming took 5 bases from V and 8 from J, leaving 12 bases between them. Germline V CDR1 and CDR2: SGHTA, FQGNSA. CDR3 in amino acids: CASSTGTSGYTF. CDR3 DNA: TGTGCCAGCAGCACCGGGACGTCCGGCTACACCTTC.

The V gene is TRBV30, the J gene TRBJ2-1; unclear D gene. This CDR3 spans 13 amino acids. Germline V gives CDR1 GTSNPN, CDR2 SVGIG (reference sequence). Between the trimmed V and J ends, which lost 8 bases and 0 bases, there was a span of 11 bases. CDR3 protein: CAQAAGSYNEQFF. CDR3 sequence (DNA): TGTGCCCAGGCCGCTGGCTCCTACAATGAGCAGTTCTTC.

The chain uses TRBV11-2 and TRBJ2-7; 14 nucleotides match TRBD2. The CDR3 totals 18 residues. Germline trimming cut 4 bases from V and 2 bases from J; bases unmatched to any gene: 10. Per the germline V gene, CDR1 is SGHAT and CDR2 is FQNNGV. As DNA, the CDR3 is TGTGCCAGCAGCTCGGGGACTAGCGGGAGCATGTTCGCCTACGAGCAGTACTTC. This codes for CASSSGTSGSMFAYEQYF. Filled out from reference TRBV11-2 and TRBJ2-7, the complete variable domain reads EAGVAQSPRYKIIEKRQSVAFWCNPISGHATLYWYQQILGQGPKLLIQFQNNGVVDDSQLPKDRFSAERLKGVDSTLKIQPAKLEDSAVYLCASSSGTSGSMFAYEQYFGPGTRLTVT.

This clone occurred once. The chain couples TRBV10-2 to TRBJ1-1; D not resolved. The germline V and J ends were trimmed by 3 bases and 1 base, with 3 bases remaining between them. The CDR3 contains 12 residues. CDR1 is WSHSY, CDR2 SAAADI, per germline. This chain's CDR3 is CASSEGNTEAFF. CDR3 in DNA: TGCGCCAGCAGTGAAGGGAACACTGAAGCTTTCTTT.

This CDR3 is CASSQVTTANYGYTF. Written as DNA, the CDR3 is TGTGCCAGCAGCCAAGTTACGACAGCTAACTATGGCTACACCTTC. V is TRBV14 and J is TRBJ1-2; D is possibly TRBD1 (5 bases). Germline CDR1 SGHDN, CDR2 FVKESK. This CDR3 has 15 residues. Deletions cut 1 base from V and 0 bases from J, with 9 bases between.

The chain combines TRBV15 with TRBJ2-5; TRBD2 matches 12 bases. CDR3 size: 15 residues. V trimming: 5 bases; J trimming: 3 bases; junction bases outside the gene matches: 4. The V gene's germline CDR1 is LNHNV and CDR2 YYDKDF (reference sequence). The CDR3 sequence is CATSGWTSGKETQYF. For the CDR3, the DNA is TGTGCCACCAGCGGGTGGACTAGCGGGAAAGAGACCCAGTACTTC. The entire variable domain, with the rest obtained from reference TRBV15 and TRBJ2-5, is as follows: DAMVIQNPRYQVTQFGKPVTLSCSQTLNHNVMYWYQQKSSQAPKLLFHYYDKDFNNEADTPDNFQSRRPNTSFCFLDIRSPGLGDTAMYLCATSGWTSGKETQYFGPGTRLLVL.

This clone was found a few times. This rearrangement joins TRBV7-2 to TRBJ2-1; TRBD2 agrees at 13 bases. Germline loops: CDR1 SGHTA, CDR2 FQGNSA. V was pared by 5 bases and J by 9 bases, with 4 bases of the junction left unmatched. The CDR3 is 14 residues long. CDR3 coding DNA: TGTGCCAGCAGCCTCGGACTAGCGGGAGTTGAGCAGTTCTTC. This gives the protein CASSLGLAGVEQFF.

V is TRBV6-6 and J is TRBJ2-1; 8 positions agree with TRBD1. Per the germline V gene, CDR1 is MNHNY and CDR2 is SVGAGI (reference sequence). The CDR3 is 15 residues long. The trim removed 7 bases at V and 7 bases at J, leaving 12 bases unmatched. Here the CDR3 DNA reads TGTGCCAGCACCCCCCCGGGACAGGTGAGGAATGAGCAGTTCTTC. It translates to CASTPPGQVRNEQFF.

V gene TRBV5-4 combines with J gene TRBJ1-2; D is uncertain. The V gene lost 1 base and the J gene lost 8 bases, with 15 bases spanning the gap. The length of the CDR3 is 14 residues. Looked up from germline, CDR1 is SGHNT and CDR2 is YYREEE (reference sequence). The CDR3, as DNA: TGTGCCAGCAGCTTGATAGGAACCCCTGGGGGCTACACCTTC. Translation: CASSLIGTPGGYTF.